This T cell receptor beta chain derives from a study of graft-versus-host responses after intestinal transplantation. With regard to this clone: Its antigen is undetermined.

Study-wide findings and caveats: Recipient marrow harbored GvH clones, some of which surfaced first in ileum or blood.

Assay: immunoSEQ multiplex PCR; the TCRdb copy retains only in-frame clones and omits some. Of under 95,000 clones in the sample, around 80% were seen once. The source of this sequence is a human donor who received an intestinal transplant. The sample in question was unstimulated CD4+ T cells sorted from spleen or lymph node cells, obtained before intestinal transplant.

CDR3 sequence reads: CASSGTGGYYTEAFF. The CDR3 DNA reads as TGTGCCAGCAGCGGAACGGGGGGCTATTACACTGAAGCTTTCTTT. The V call is TRBV5-4, the J call TRBJ1-1, with D tentatively TRBD1 (6 bases). Trimming stripped 4 bases from V and 3 bases from J, with 16 bases between. The germline gives CDR1 SGHNT, CDR2 YYREEE (reference sequence). The CDR3 has 15 residues. Complete variable domain (other parts from reference TRBV5-4 and TRBJ1-1): ETGVTQSPTHLIKTRGQQVTLRCSSQSGHNTVSWYQQALGQGPQFIFQYYREEENGRGNFPPRFSGLQFPNYSSELNVNALELDDSALYLCASSGTGGYYTEAFFGQGTRLTVV.